This TCR beta chain is from a study of cytomegalovirus exposure and HLA in healthy donors. The CDR3 runs 15 residues. The germline V gene encodes CDR1 MRHNA and CDR2 SNTAGT. V dropped 6 bases and J dropped 1 base, with 13 bases sitting between them. A multiplex PCR was run with 60 Vbeta primers and 13 Jbeta primers. TCRdb keeps only in-frame clones here, not all; method: immunoSEQ multiplex PCR. The sample carries roughly 150,000 clones, around four fifths recorded once. About this clone itself: The antigen is not known.

Findings of the study overall: Within the data, a cluster of highly shared sequence variants was likely a sequencing artifact.

Material: PBMCs. The receptor comes from a woman aged 18 to 35 in good health and CMV-seronegative. This chain joins TRBV6-4 and TRBJ1-5; a weak D match, TRBD1 (6 bases). CDR3 in amino acids: CASSGNRVSNQPQHF. In DNA form, the CDR3 reads TGTGCCAGCAGCGGCAACAGGGTGAGCAATCAGCCCCAGCATTTT.